The 21 T cell receptor beta chains below all came from one sample that was sequenced in a study of CD8 T cells in ankylosing spondylitis. Notes on the study in general: A TCR beta motif of eight highly homologous variants appeared characteristic of ankylosing spondylitis blood.

Antigen specificity for these receptors is unknown. One entry per CDR3 protein results from TCRdb running MiXCR on the 5' RACE reads. Among 200,000 to 250,000 distinct CDR3 sequences listed, about 18% were seen once. Sequenced sample: blood, either unsorted or a sorted T cell fraction (not recorded which). The receptors derive from a male donor with ankylosing spondylitis.

The genes are TRBV9 and TRBJ2-5, with D tentatively TRBD2 (7 bases). CDR1 and CDR2 (germline): SGDLS, YYNGEE. This CDR3 contains 15 residues. V lost 4 bases, J lost 0 bases, and 13 bases lay in between. CDR3 DNA: TGTGCCAGCAGCCCCCGGGGGGCAAACCAAGAGACCCAGTACTTC. Its protein product is CASSPRGANQETQYF.

This clonotype was counted between two and nine times. The V gene is TRBV18, the J gene TRBJ2-6, with TRBD1 identical over 11 bases. The CDR3 consists of 17 residues. V shed 6 bases and J 0 bases; nucleotides not matched to a gene: 4. Germline loops: CDR1 KGHSH, CDR2 LQKENI. CDR3 sequence (DNA): TGTGCCAGCTCTTTGGACAGGGGGCACTCTGGGGCCAACGTCCTGACTTTC. Translating it yields CASSLDRGHSGANVLTF.

The chain combines TRBV15 with TRBJ2-5; 10 nucleotides align to TRBD2. V shed 1 base, J shed 3 bases, and the junction held 2 bases outside the gene matches. Germline V lookup: CDR1 LNHNV, CDR2 YYDKDF (reference sequence). This CDR3 region has 15 residues. The CDR3 loop is CATSRVLAGEETQYF. The DNA of the CDR3 is TGTGCCACCAGCAGAGTTCTAGCGGGAGAAGAGACCCAGTACTTC.

Ten or more counts support this clonotype. This rearrangement joins TRBV7-9 to TRBJ1-1; D remains ambiguous. V lost 1 base, J lost 1 base, and 16 bases lay in between. Looked up from germline, CDR1 is SEHNR and CDR2 is FQNEAQ (reference sequence). The CDR3 extends over 17 amino acids. The CDR3 sequence: CASSLVGNRVENTEAFF. CDR3 DNA sequence: TGTGCCAGCAGCTTAGTCGGCAACAGAGTAGAGAACACTGAAGCTTTCTTT.

This clonotype was observed a handful of times. This chain links TRBV13 with TRBJ2-1; 16 bases match TRBD2. The length of the CDR3 is 18 residues. CDR1 and CDR2 from the germline V gene are PRHDT and FYEKMQ (reference sequence). The ends lost 5 bases at V and 0 bases at J; junction bases unmatched: 4. The DNA of the CDR3 is TGTGCCAGCAGCCCGGGGACTAGCGGGAGGGGCTCCTACAATGAGCAGTTCTTC. Its protein is CASSPGTSGRGSYNEQFF.

This clonotype has a handful of counts. V usage is TRBV9 and J usage is TRBJ2-1; tentatively, D is TRBD2 (7 bases). The CDR3 sequence is 19 residues long. V shed 0 bases and J shed 5 bases, with 24 bases lying between them. Germline lookup yields CDR1 SGDLS and CDR2 YYNGEE. CDR3 bases: TGTGCCAGCAGCGTAGACCCCCTAACGGGGGCGGGAGTCCACAATGAGCAGTTCTTC. This translates into CASSVDPLTGAGVHNEQFF.

The chain joins TRBV11-2 to TRBJ2-3; 8 bases are a match to TRBD2. The CDR3 is 16 amino acids. Trimming at V came to 1 base and at J to 1 base, leaving 4 bases not matched to a gene. The germline V gene encodes CDR1 SGHAT and CDR2 FQNNGV. CDR3 in amino acids: CASSLGPGGGTDTQYF. CDR3 in DNA: TGTGCCAGCAGCTTAGGTCCGGGGGGGGGCACAGATACGCAGTATTTT. The whole variable domain, remainder taken from reference TRBV11-2 and TRBJ2-3, is EAGVAQSPRYKIIEKRQSVAFWCNPISGHATLYWYQQILGQGPKLLIQFQNNGVVDDSQLPKDRFSAERLKGVDSTLKIQPAKLEDSAVYLCASSLGPGGGTDTQYFGPGTRLTVL.

This clonotype was found many times. V is TRBV10-3 and J is TRBJ2-1; D is possibly TRBD1 or TRBD2 (5 bases each). CDR3 length equals 13 residues. The ends were cut back, 6 bases at V and 2 bases at J, with 8 bases in the middle. The V gene's germline CDR1 is ENHRY and CDR2 SYGVKD. The CDR3 coding sequence is TGTGCCATCAGAAGGGGACCCTACAATGAGCAGTTCTTC. Amino acid sequence: CAIRRGPYNEQFF.

This clonotype has at least ten counts. The chain couples TRBV11-2 to TRBJ2-3; the match to TRBD1 covers 8 bases. This CDR3 has 16 residues. Trimming took 1 base from V and 2 from J; bases not matched to a gene: 5. The germline gives CDR1 SGHAT, CDR2 FQNNGV. CDR3 sequence (DNA): TGTGCCAGCAGCTTAGGGCGGACAGGGAACACAGATACGCAGTATTTT. Translated, it gives CASSLGRTGNTDTQYF.

This clonotype has a handful of counts. This chain links TRBV4-2 with TRBJ2-3, with TRBD1 identical over 11 bases. From germline, CDR1 is LGHNA and CDR2 YNFKEQ. There are 19 residues in the CDR3. The V segment lost 3 bases and the J segment 3 bases; nucleotides outside the gene matches: 14. CDR3 sequence reads: CASSQSPAGTGGRTDTQYF. For the CDR3, the DNA is TGTGCCAGCAGCCAGTCCCCTGCCGGGACAGGGGGTCGAACAGATACGCAGTATTTT.

This clonotype has just a few counts. The chain combines TRBV7-8 with TRBJ2-7; 11 bases agree with TRBD2. Germline values: CDR1 SGHVS, CDR2 FQNEAQ. V shed 1 base, J shed 0 bases, and the junction held 8 bases outside the gene matches. The CDR3 is 18 amino acids. CDR3 region: CASSLEATSGRPSYEQYF. The CDR3 DNA reads TGTGCCAGCAGCTTAGAGGCAACTAGCGGGAGACCCTCCTACGAGCAGTACTTC.

This chain uses TRBV5-1 with TRBJ2-7, with 7 positions matching TRBD2. V shed 0 bases, J shed 5 bases, and the junction held 5 bases outside the gene matches. The CDR3 contains 14 residues. Germline values: CDR1 SGHRS, CDR2 YFSETQ. CDR3 in amino acids: CASSLELASDEQYF. CDR3 nucleotides: TGCGCCAGCAGCTTGGAACTAGCGAGTGACGAGCAGTACTTC.

This clonotype was picked up a small number of times. This chain uses TRBV6-5 with TRBJ1-2, with no clear D. V gave up 2 bases and J gave up 6 bases, with 4 bases separating them. This CDR3 comprises 11 residues. From germline, CDR1 is MNHEY and CDR2 SVGAGI. Here the CDR3 DNA reads TGTGCCAGCAGTTACGGGAATGGCTACACCTTC. This gives the protein CASSYGNGYTF.

This clonotype was seen more than once but under ten times. The genes are TRBV7-9 and TRBJ2-3; D is ambiguous. The CDR3 consists of 14 residues. Germline V gene lookup returns CDR1 SEHNR and CDR2 FQNEAQ (reference sequence). V gave up 2 bases and J gave up 3 bases, with 9 bases separating them. The CDR3 region is CASSLLSLTDTQYF. The DNA of the CDR3 is TGTGCCAGCAGCTTACTTAGTTTGACAGATACGCAGTATTTT.

CDR3 sequence (DNA): TGCGCCACCTCAACCCTTCACACGACGAACACCGGGGAGCTGTTTTTT. Amino acids: CATSTLHTTNTGELFF. V gene TRBV5-1 combines with J gene TRBJ2-2; D is uncertain. Deletions cut 9 bases from V and 0 bases from J, with 18 bases between. Germline V gene lookup returns CDR1 SGHRS and CDR2 YFSETQ. This CDR3 has 16 residues.

V and J are TRBV5-5 and TRBJ1-2, with D perhaps matching TRBD1 (5 bases). V lost 5 bases and J lost 4, with 9 bases in between. Germline CDR1 SGHKS, CDR2 YYEKEE (reference sequence). The CDR3 spans 12 residues. The CDR3 is CASSWDGYGYTF. CDR3 nucleotides: TGTGCCAGCAGTTGGGACGGCTATGGCTACACCTTC.

A few counts support this clonotype. The V call is TRBV27, the J call TRBJ2-3; D is uncertain. The germline V gene encodes CDR1 MNHEY and CDR2 SMNVEV (reference sequence). This CDR3 comprises 12 residues. V lost 7 bases to trimming and J lost 4 bases, with 9 bases between them. CDR3 residues: CASTSPSDTQYF. DNA for the CDR3: TGTGCCAGCACTTCTCCGTCAGATACGCAGTATTTT.

This clonotype was seen a single time. The rearrangement joins TRBV4-1 to TRBJ2-2; 9 positions match TRBD2. CDR1 is MGHRA and CDR2 is YSYEKL in the germline V gene. This CDR3 has 16 amino acids. The V and J ends lost 4 bases and 5 bases, in that order; junction bases with no gene match: 8. The CDR3 region is CASSRPTSGPTGELFF. As DNA, the CDR3 is TGCGCCAGCAGCCGGCCGACTAGCGGCCCGACCGGGGAGCTGTTTTTT.

This clonotype has ten or more counts. The chain carries TRBV29-1 and TRBJ2-1, with TRBD1 identical over 8 bases. With 4 bases clipped from V and 8 bases from J, the junction kept 4 bases outside the gene matches. The CDR3 consists of 12 residues. Germline V gene sequence: CDR1 SQVTM, CDR2 ANQGSEA. CDR3 DNA sequence: TGCAGCGTTGGCGCAGGGGGCGATGAGCAGTTCTTC. Its translation: CSVGAGGDEQFF.

The table lists this clonotype with a few counts. The rearrangement uses TRBV7-8 and TRBJ1-6; tentatively, D is TRBD1 (5 bases). The CDR3 has 14 residues. Germline CDR1 and CDR2: SGHVS and FQNEAQ. Trimming left V 6 bases short and J 12 bases short, with 18 bases between. As DNA, the CDR3 is TGTGCCAGCAGTATCACGAGGGACGGGGAACCCCTCCACTTT. Translated: CASSITRDGEPLHF.

Points on this clonotype: A read error may account for a junction end that differs from germline. V usage is TRBV11-1 and J usage is TRBJ1-1; the match to TRBD1 covers 7 bases. The germline CDR1 and CDR2 sequences are SGHAT and FQDESV (reference sequence). The CDR3 sequence is 12 residues long. CDR3 nucleotide sequence: TGTGCCAGCAGCCCTTCACAGGGGTCGCCGAACTTT. This codes for CASSPSQGSPNF.